These 26 T cell receptor beta chains were all obtained from the same sample, sequenced in a study of T cells expressing NK-cell markers. TCRdb re-called the 5' RACE reads and shows each CDR3 protein once, DNA omitted. Listed are 140,000 to 150,000 distinct CDR3 sequences; around 12% falls within the top ten. Sequenced material: blood T cells: a sorted CD56 or NKG2C T cell subset, CD4+ or CD8+ T cells, or bulk PBMC T cells (not recorded which). The receptor source for this set is a man between 18 and 29 years old in good health.

The rearrangement uses TRBV15 and TRBJ1-4; TCRdb outputs TRBD1, but without DNA this stays unchecked. Per germline, CDR1 LNHNV and CDR2 YYDKDF (reference sequence). This CDR3 is built from 13 residues. CDR3: CAIMDRMNEKLFF.

This chain connects TRBV5-6 to TRBJ1-6; the TRBD1 assignment by TCRdb is unverifiable without DNA. This CDR3 contains 17 residues. Germline lookup yields CDR1 SGHDT and CDR2 YYEEEE. CDR3 sequence: CASSPGTDRMNNSPLHF.

The chain combines TRBV24-1 with TRBJ2-3; TCRdb calls TRBD1, which cannot be checked without DNA. Per germline, CDR1 KGHDR and CDR2 SFDVKD. CDR3 length: 15 amino acids. CDR3: CATSTTGRLTDTQYF.

The chain carries TRBV3-1 and TRBJ2-6; TCRdb gives TRBD2 as the D gene, but with no DNA this cannot be confirmed. CDR3 length: 19 amino acids. Germline CDR1 and CDR2: LGHDT and YNNKEL (reference sequence). The CDR3 sequence is CASSQHGSHLISGANVLTF.

The chain links TRBV29-1 to TRBJ2-1; TCRdb names TRBD1, which stays unverified in the absence of DNA. The CDR3 has 14 residues. Per germline, CDR1 SQVTM and CDR2 ANQGSEA. The CDR3 loop is CSVQGLREPNEQFF.

The chain is built from TRBV7-9 and TRBJ1-1; TCRdb proposes TRBD1, but this gene call is untestable without DNA. CDR1 is SEHNR and CDR2 is FQNEAQ in the germline V gene (reference sequence). This CDR3 region has 14 residues. CDR3 in amino acids: CASSSDPGGLEAFF.

V usage is TRBV20-1 and J usage is TRBJ2-5; TCRdb's D gene call, TRBD1, goes unchecked for lack of DNA. Germline lookup yields CDR1 DFQATT and CDR2 SNEGSKA (reference sequence). The CDR3 is 13 amino acids. CDR3: CSALTGGSETQYF.

This chain joins TRBV12-3 or TRBV12-4 and TRBJ1-2. The CDR3 is 13 residues long. CDR3 loop: CASRASRNYGYTF.

The chain has TRBV6-2 or TRBV6-3 and TRBJ1-1; the TCRdb D gene call, TRBD1, has no DNA to confirm it. The CDR3 is made up of 14 amino acids. Germline assignment: CDR1 MNHEY and CDR2 SVGEGT. The CDR3 loop is CASSGTGLETEAFF.

CDR3 amino acids: CASSLAERQGSSSYNSPLHF. This chain links TRBV12-3 or TRBV12-4 with TRBJ1-6; TCRdb names TRBD1, which stays unverified in the absence of DNA. The CDR3 totals 20 residues.

The chain joins TRBV7-9 to TRBJ1-2. The CDR3 totals 14 residues. Per the germline V gene, CDR1 is SEHNR and CDR2 is FQNEAQ (reference sequence). The CDR3 loop is CASSLGTEHYGYTF.

CDR3 amino acids: CASSPLPGLVSHEQFF. This chain uses TRBV19 with TRBJ2-1; TCRdb reports TRBD2, a call that lacks DNA to check it against. The CDR3 runs to 16 residues. CDR1 and CDR2 from the germline V gene are LNHDA and SQIVND (reference sequence). The full variable domain, rest sourced from reference TRBV19 and TRBJ2-1, is DGGITQSPKYLFRKEGQNVTLSCEQNLNHDAMYWYRQDPGQGLRLIYYSQIVNDFQKGDIAEGYSVSREKKESFPLTVTSAQKNPTAFYLCASSPLPGLVSHEQFFGPGTRLTVL.

The chain recombines TRBV7-9 with TRBJ1-5; TCRdb picks TRBD1, but there is no DNA to check that call. Germline V gives CDR1 SEHNR, CDR2 FQNEAQ (reference sequence). This CDR3 is 17 amino acids long. CDR3 in amino acids: CASSSSPPGRGDQPQHF.

The V gene is TRBV5-6, the J gene TRBJ2-4; TCRdb outputs TRBD1, but without DNA this stays unchecked. The CDR3 sequence is 15 residues long. Germline CDR1 is SGHDT and CDR2 is YYEEEE. The chain's CDR3 is CASSSDRLAKNIQYF.

The chain links TRBV29-1 to TRBJ1-2; the D call from TCRdb, TRBD1, cannot be confirmed without DNA. Germline values: CDR1 SQVTM, CDR2 ANQGSEA. The CDR3 contains 15 residues. This CDR3 is CSVESFVGVYYGYTF.

The gene calls are TRBV7-8 and TRBJ2-1. This CDR3 spans 11 amino acids. Per germline, CDR1 SGHVS and CDR2 FQNEAQ. The CDR3 protein is CASSFNNEQFF.

The chain employs TRBV10-3 and TRBJ2-3; the TCRdb D gene call, TRBD2, has no DNA to confirm it. The V gene's germline CDR1 is ENHRY and CDR2 SYGVKD. The CDR3 consists of 15 residues. CDR3 sequence reads: CAIRNREGLTDTQYF.

The J gene is TRBJ2-3, the V gene TRBV6-5. Germline CDR1 reads MNHEY; CDR2 reads SVGAGI. The CDR3 totals 11 residues. CDR3 protein: CATSYGLAKYF.

The V and J genes are TRBV29-1 and TRBJ1-2; TCRdb's D call of TRBD1 is untestable without DNA. The germline CDR1 and CDR2 sequences are SQVTM and ANQGSEA. This CDR3 comprises 12 residues. CDR3: CSVGGSDYGYTF.

V usage is TRBV6-5 and J usage is TRBJ1-1. CDR3 length: 14 amino acids. Per germline, CDR1 MNHEY and CDR2 SVGAGI. The CDR3 sequence: CASSYSSMNTEAFF.

This chain connects TRBV7-8 to TRBJ2-1; there is no DNA to check the TCRdb D call of TRBD1. The CDR3 is made up of 14 amino acids. Germline lookup yields CDR1 SGHVS and CDR2 FQNEAQ. The CDR3 protein is CASIGAGADNEQFF.

V is TRBV12-3 or TRBV12-4 and J is TRBJ2-5. This CDR3 comprises 13 residues. CDR3 amino acids: CASSMKVAETQYF.

This sequence joins TRBV28 and TRBJ2-5; as DNA is missing, the TRBD1 call by TCRdb cannot be tested. CDR3 length equals 14 residues. The V gene's germline CDR1 is MDHEN and CDR2 SYDVKM. The CDR3 loop reads CASSPQSWQETQYF.

The gene calls are TRBV11-2 and TRBJ2-7. The V gene's germline CDR1 is SGHAT and CDR2 FQNNGV. This CDR3 is 14 amino acids long. The CDR3 loop reads CASSLGREAYEQYF.

The gene calls are TRBV7-6 and TRBJ2-7; checking the TCRdb D call of TRBD1 is not possible without DNA. The CDR3 extends over 15 amino acids. Germline CDR1 SGHVS, CDR2 FNYEAQ. CDR3 residues: CASSLGDSHSYEQYF.

The chain has TRBV27 and TRBJ2-1. This CDR3 spans 12 amino acids. Germline lookup yields CDR1 MNHEY and CDR2 SMNVEV (reference sequence). This CDR3 reads CASSTPNNEQFF.